Listed below are T cell receptor beta chains from one sample, sequenced in a study of cytomegalovirus exposure and HLA in healthy donors. The assay was immunoSEQ multiplex PCR, and TCRdb's table has in-frame clones only and misses some. The table includes 150,000 to 200,000 clones, 60% to 85% detected once. Sequencing was performed on PBMCs. The receptors derive from a woman aged 45 to 65 in good health and CMV-seropositive. Each CDR3 is given with its conserved first and last residue. A D gene is named only where the DNA matches it firmly. Size is omitted from some rows. Given values are once, few, many or a class for expanded clones.

v_gene,j_gene,abundance,d_gene,len,CDR3aa,CDR3nt
TRBV19,TRBJ1-2,NA,TRBD1,13,CASRATGNYGYTF,TGTGCCAGTAGAGCGACAGGGAACTATGGCTACACCTTC
TRBV19,TRBJ1-6,NA,TRBD1,13,CASQGDQRSPLHF,TGTGCCAGTCAGGGGGATCAGCGCTCACCCCTCCACTTT
TRBV10-3,TRBJ1-1,NA,TRBD1,13,CAISESGQGGAFF,TGTGCCATCAGTGAGTCGGGACAGGGAGGCGCTTTCTTT
TRBV5-1,TRBJ2-4,NA,NA,18,CASSLAAGRYAAKNIQYF,TGCGCCAGCAGCTTGGCCGCGGGGAGGTATGCAGCCAAAAACATTCAGTACTTC
TRBV5-1,TRBJ1-2,NA,TRBD1,15,CASSRGTGTNYGYTF,TGCGCCAGCAGCCGGGGGACAGGCACTAACTATGGCTACACCTTC
TRBV5-1,TRBJ2-1,NA,TRBD2,15,CASSLGLAGYNEQFF,TGCGCCAGCAGCTTGGGGCTAGCGGGGTACAATGAGCAGTTCTTC
TRBV27,TRBJ2-7,NA,NA,13,CASRTGSPYEQYF,TGTGCCAGCAGGACAGGATCCCCCTACGAGCAGTACTTC
TRBV6-1,TRBJ1-5,NA,NA,14,CASSPPGGSQPQHF,TGTGCCAGCAGCCCCCCCGGGGGTAGTCAGCCCCAGCATTTT
TRBV10-3,TRBJ1-4,NA,NA,15,CATSEELATNEKLFF,TGTGCCACCAGTGAGGAGTTGGCAACTAATGAAAAACTGTTTTTT
TRBV2,TRBJ2-7,NA,TRBD2,16,CASSLTSGGTPYEQYF,TGTGCCAGCAGTTTGACTAGCGGGGGGACCCCTTACGAGCAGTACTTC
TRBV7-9,TRBJ1-4,NA,TRBD1,15,CASSSEDRGGEKLFF,TGTGCCAGCAGCTCCGAGGACAGGGGAGGTGAAAAACTGTTTTTT
TRBV9,TRBJ1-1,NA,TRBD1,16,CASSLIPTGGGTEAFF,TGTGCCAGCAGCCTAATACCGACAGGGGGCGGAACTGAAGCTTTCTTT
TRBV2,TRBJ2-3,few,TRBD1,14,CASSPGQLTDTQYF,TGTGCCAGCAGCCCGGGACAGCTCACAGATACGCAGTATTTT
TRBV7-8,TRBJ2-7,NA,NA,16,CASSSQNRGRSYEQYF,TGTGCCAGCAGCTCCCAAAACCGGGGGAGATCCTACGAGCAGTACTTC
TRBV7-8,TRBJ1-1,once,NA,11,CASWSNTEAFF,TGTGCCAGCTGGAGTAACACTGAAGCTTTCTTT
TRBV5-1,TRBJ2-7,NA,TRBD2,13,CASSYGGAYEQYF,TGCGCCAGCAGCTACGGGGGGGCCTACGAGCAGTACTTC
TRBV7-9,TRBJ1-1,few,NA,11,CASSLGLHAFF,TGTGCCAGCAGCTTAGGGCTCCATGCTTTCTTT
TRBV27,TRBJ1-1,NA,NA,18,CASSLVGPGDFMNTEAFF,TGTGCCAGCAGTTTAGTCGGCCCGGGAGACTTTATGAACACTGAAGCTTTCTTT
TRBV10-2,TRBJ2-4,few,NA,14,CASSEPGDKNIQYF,TGCGCCAGCAGTGAACCGGGGGACAAAAACATTCAGTACTTC
TRBV10-1,TRBJ2-5,NA,NA,12,CASSDSGETQYF,TGCGCCAGCAGTGACAGCGGGGAGACCCAGTACTTC
TRBV10-3,TRBJ1-1,NA,TRBD1,15,CAISDVGQGNTEAFF,TGTGCCATCAGTGATGTGGGACAGGGGAACACTGAAGCTTTCTTT
TRBV9,TRBJ2-7,NA,TRBD1,15,CASSAGGGSSYEQYF,TGTGCCAGCAGCGCAGGGGGCGGAAGCTCCTACGAGCAGTACTTC
TRBV7-9,TRBJ2-2,NA,NA,15,CASSLSRADTGELFF,TGTGCCAGCAGCTTAAGCAGGGCCGACACCGGGGAGCTGTTTTTT
TRBV2,TRBJ2-1,many,NA,15,CASSEVGGPKNEQFF,TGTGCCAGCAGTGAAGTCGGGGGGCCGAAAAATGAGCAGTTCTTC
TRBV7-8,TRBJ1-5,few,NA,13,CASSSKQGQPQHF,TGTGCCAGCAGCTCGAAACAGGGTCAGCCCCAGCATTTT
TRBV9,TRBJ2-5,NA,TRBD2,15,CASSVATGGGETQYF,TGTGCCAGCAGCGTAGCTACCGGGGGGGGAGAGACCCAGTACTTC
TRBV30,TRBJ2-3,NA,NA,13,CAWSLGGPDTQYF,TGTGCCTGGAGCCTCGGGGGGCCAGATACGCAGTATTTT
TRBV5-6,TRBJ1-1,few,NA,14,CASSFGRGSTEAFF,TGTGCCAGCAGCTTCGGAAGGGGCTCCACTGAAGCTTTCTTT
TRBV27,TRBJ2-1,NA,TRBD2,16,CASSPSGLAGYNEQFF,TGTGCCAGCAGTCCCTCAGGACTAGCTGGGTACAATGAGCAGTTCTTC
TRBV5-6,TRBJ2-7,NA,NA,15,CASSSMGGPFYEQYF,TGTGCCAGCAGCTCCATGGGGGGGCCCTTCTACGAGCAGTACTTC
TRBV13,TRBJ1-1,once,TRBD1,14,CASSRTGGYTEAFF,TGTGCCAGCAGCAGGACAGGGGGCTACACTGAAGCTTTCTTT
TRBV2,TRBJ1-4,NA,NA,15,CASAEGWTREEKLFF,TGTGCCAGCGCAGAGGGGTGGACTAGAGAGGAAAAACTGTTTTTT
TRBV6-5,TRBJ1-1,few,TRBD1,13,CASSRGGNTEAFF,TGTGCCAGCAGCCGAGGGGGCAACACTGAAGCTTTCTTT
TRBV7-6,TRBJ2-1,few,NA,15,CASSSQGSLYNEQFF,TGTGCCAGCAGCTCCCAGGGGTCCCTCTACAATGAGCAGTTCTTC
TRBV19,TRBJ2-5,once,NA,12,CASSIDRGTQYF,TGTGCCAGTAGTATTGACCGGGGGACCCAGTACTTC
TRBV6-6,TRBJ1-2,NA,NA,16,CASSYSQGKIGYGYTF,TGTGCCAGCAGTTACTCCCAGGGAAAGATCGGCTATGGCTACACCTTC